These 3 T cell receptor beta chains came from one sample sequenced in a study of response to subunit inactivated influenza vaccine. A single record per CDR3 protein comes from TCRdb applying MiXCR to the RT-PCR reads. The table has over 450,000 distinct CDR3 sequences, over 10% seen once. Sequenced here: PBMCs from blood, sampled about 40 days after vaccination. These receptors were collected from a man aged 45-60 years who received an inactivated influenza vaccine.

This clonotype occurred a few times. V usage is TRBV11-2 and J usage is TRBJ2-4; D unclear. This CDR3 region has 14 residues. V was shortened by 5 bases and J by 5 bases, with 13 bases between the two germline ends. CDR1 is SGHAT and CDR2 is FQNNGV in the germline V gene. For the CDR3, the DNA is TGTGCCAGCAGCAACCAGGCCGTCCAAAACATTCAGTACTTC. This codes for CASSNQAVQNIQYF.

V is TRBV6-2 or TRBV6-3 and J is TRBJ1-5, with 8 nucleotides matching TRBD1. Germline trimming cut 5 bases from V and 5 bases from J; bases unmatched to any gene: 8. The CDR3 is made up of 15 amino acids. Germline values: CDR1 MNHEY, CDR2 SVGEGT. CDR3 region: CASSPDRVIHQPQHF. The DNA for the CDR3 is TGTGCCAGCAGTCCGGACAGGGTAATTCATCAGCCCCAGCATTTT.

This clonotype occurred a few times. This chain joins TRBV27 and TRBJ2-7; the D gene could be TRBD1 or TRBD2 (5 bases each). CDR1 is MNHEY, CDR2 SMNVEV, per germline (reference sequence). V gave up 1 base and J gave up 1 base, with 14 bases separating them. The CDR3 extends over 16 amino acids. The CDR3 is CASSLWSGTGSYEQYF. In DNA, the CDR3 is TGTGCCAGCAGTTTATGGTCTGGGACGGGGTCCTACGAGCAGTACTTC.